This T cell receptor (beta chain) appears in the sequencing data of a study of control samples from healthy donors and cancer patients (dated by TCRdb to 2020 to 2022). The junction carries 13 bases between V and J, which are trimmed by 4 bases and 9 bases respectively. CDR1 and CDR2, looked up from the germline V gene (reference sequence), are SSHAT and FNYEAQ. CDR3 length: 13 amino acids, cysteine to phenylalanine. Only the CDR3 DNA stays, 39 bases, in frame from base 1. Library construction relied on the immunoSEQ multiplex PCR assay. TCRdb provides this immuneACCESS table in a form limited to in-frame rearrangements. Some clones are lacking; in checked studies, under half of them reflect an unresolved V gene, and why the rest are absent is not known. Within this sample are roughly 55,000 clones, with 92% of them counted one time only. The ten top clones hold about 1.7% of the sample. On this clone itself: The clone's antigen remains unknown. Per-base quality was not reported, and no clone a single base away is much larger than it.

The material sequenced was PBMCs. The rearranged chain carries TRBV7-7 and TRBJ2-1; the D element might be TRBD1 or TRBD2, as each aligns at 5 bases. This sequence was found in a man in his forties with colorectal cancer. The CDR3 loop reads CASSSGRGSEQFF. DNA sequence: TGTGCCAGCAGCTCGGGACGGGGCAGTGAGCAGTTCTTC.